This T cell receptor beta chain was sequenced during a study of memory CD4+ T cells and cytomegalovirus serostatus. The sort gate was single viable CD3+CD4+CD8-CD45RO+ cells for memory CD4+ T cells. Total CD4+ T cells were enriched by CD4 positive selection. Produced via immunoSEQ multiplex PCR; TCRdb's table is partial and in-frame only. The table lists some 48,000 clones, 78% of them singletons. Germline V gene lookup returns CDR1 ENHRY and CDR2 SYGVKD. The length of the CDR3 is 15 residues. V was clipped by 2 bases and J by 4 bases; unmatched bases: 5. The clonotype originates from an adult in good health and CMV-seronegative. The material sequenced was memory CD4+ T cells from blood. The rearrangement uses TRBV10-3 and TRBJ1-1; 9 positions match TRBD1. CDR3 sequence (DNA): TGTGCCATCAGTGAGGGACAGGGGTCGAGCACTGAAGCTTTCTTT. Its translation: CAISEGQGSSTEAFF.